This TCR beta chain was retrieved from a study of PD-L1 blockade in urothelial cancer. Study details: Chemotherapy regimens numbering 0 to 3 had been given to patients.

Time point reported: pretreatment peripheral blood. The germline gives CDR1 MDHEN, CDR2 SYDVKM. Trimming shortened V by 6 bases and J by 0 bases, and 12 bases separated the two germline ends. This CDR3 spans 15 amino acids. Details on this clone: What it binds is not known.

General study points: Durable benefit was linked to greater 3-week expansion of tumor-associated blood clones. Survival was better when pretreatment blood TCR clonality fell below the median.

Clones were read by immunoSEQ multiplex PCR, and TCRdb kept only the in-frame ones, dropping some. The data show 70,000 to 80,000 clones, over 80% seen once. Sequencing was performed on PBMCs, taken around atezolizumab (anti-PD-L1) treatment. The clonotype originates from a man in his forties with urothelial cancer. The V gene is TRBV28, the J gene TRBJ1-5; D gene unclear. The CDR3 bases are TGTGCCAGCAGGAGCCCAGGATATAGCAATCAGCCCCAGCATTTT. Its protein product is CASRSPGYSNQPQHF.